This TCR beta chain was documented in a study of cytomegalovirus exposure and HLA in healthy donors. Germline V gene lookup returns CDR1 SNHLY and CDR2 FYNNEI. The ends lost 2 bases at V and 9 bases at J; junction bases unmatched: 16. This CDR3 region has 17 residues. This clone was observed a few times. Antigen unknown. Points from the study as a whole: In vitro work confirmed that a few CMV-associated chains recognize CMV antigens.

The PCR ran on 60 Vbeta and 13 Jbeta primers. The data were produced by immunoSEQ multiplex PCR, yet TCRdb's version contains in-frame clones alone and is incomplete. Of some 28,000 clones listed, about 62% are singletons. The rearrangement uses TRBV2 and TRBJ2-1, with TRBD1 matching over 7 bases. Material for sequencing was PBMCs. The clonotype comes from a male donor in good health and CMV-seropositive. CDR3 coding DNA: TGTGCCAGCAGTGAAACTAGGCGCAGGGGGACCCTCGGTGAGCAGTTCTTC. It is translated as CASSETRRRGTLGEQFF.